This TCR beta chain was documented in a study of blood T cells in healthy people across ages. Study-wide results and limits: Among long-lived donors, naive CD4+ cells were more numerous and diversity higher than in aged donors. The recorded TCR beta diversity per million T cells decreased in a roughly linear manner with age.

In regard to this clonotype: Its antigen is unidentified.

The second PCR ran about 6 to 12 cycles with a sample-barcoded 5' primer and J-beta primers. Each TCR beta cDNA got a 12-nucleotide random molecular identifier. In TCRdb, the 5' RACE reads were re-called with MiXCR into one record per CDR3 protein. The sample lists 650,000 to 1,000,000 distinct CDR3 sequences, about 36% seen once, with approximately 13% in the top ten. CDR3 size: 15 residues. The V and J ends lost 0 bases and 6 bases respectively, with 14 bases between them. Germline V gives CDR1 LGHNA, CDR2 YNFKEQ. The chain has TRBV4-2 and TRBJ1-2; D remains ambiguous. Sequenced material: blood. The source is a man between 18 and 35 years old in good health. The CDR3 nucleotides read TGTGCCAGCAGCCAAGATCTAGAGGGCAGGCATGGCTACACCTTC. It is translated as CASSQDLEGRHGYTF.